The source of this TCR beta chain is a study of blood T cell repertoires in COVID-19 (dated by TCRdb to about 2020). Turning to the overall study: Samples from collaborators originated in the United States, Italy and Spain and spanned both the acute and convalescent phases of COVID-19. The material from the prospective study consisted of cDNA or gDNA derived from T cells, B-cell-depleted T cells, or PBMCs. Subjects who had been exposed to COVID-19, were actively infected with it, or had recovered from it provided the deeply sampled blood TCRbeta repertoires that made up the dataset. The repertoires were released in a freely available public database meant as a resource for research on the immune response to SARS-CoV-2. Samples were obtained from the ongoing ImmuneRACE study (first 160 participants) and from roughly 1,300 subjects provided by 6 global collaborators. Sample metadata almost always included a de-identified subject ID, COVID-19 status, age in years and sex. Where HLA class I and class II types were available, the types were taken from metadata supplied by the sample provider, not from assay-based typing.

Measured from the cysteine to the phenylalanine, the CDR3 is 12 residues long. Only CDR3 DNA is held: 36 bases, read in frame from base 1. V has 7 bases trimmed and J has 3 bases trimmed; junction bases matching no gene number 4. The germline V gene gives CDR1 as SQVTM and CDR2 as ANQGSEA. The immunoSEQ Assay, a bias-controlled multiplex PCR, was used to amplify TCRbeta CDR3 regions from genomic DNA. Per the original workflow: Within the assay, amplification of reference gene primers was used to estimate how many nucleated cells each sample contained. To quantify the absolute abundance of each unique TCRbeta CDR3 rearrangement, sequence reads were collapsed and filtered. For each sample, productive Simpson clonality was calculated as the square root of Simpson's diversity index across productive rearrangements. TCRdb took over this immuneACCESS table, retaining in-frame rearrangements with V and J assigned. Such tables are incomplete; in checked studies, under half of the missing clones stem from an unresolved V gene, and the remainder is unexplained. V, J and clone size are taken as reported in that table, and D and trimming were inferred from the DNA itself. Recorded for this sample are 150,000 to 200,000 clones; approximately 83% of them occurred a single time. About an eighth of the sample goes to the ten largest clones.

Here is what the overall study found, with its caveats: Clinical and demographic metadata were provided uncurated, with the amount varying by source and participant.

A remark on this clone: It lacks a known antigen. Per-nucleotide qualities are absent, and no much larger clonotype sits a single base away.

Enrolling through a virtual design, the prospective study's participants ranged in age from roughly 18 to 89 years and lived across some 23 United States geographic areas. To assign participants to cohorts, the prospective study relied on clinical history that participants themselves reported in a screening survey and a study questionnaire. ImmuneRACE Cohort 3 recovered participants were defined by two consecutive negative NP/OP PCR tests, healthcare professional clearance, or symptom resolution. Each participant in the prospective study had whole blood, serum and a nasopharyngeal or oropharyngeal swab collected by mobile phlebotomists. Over a roughly 2-month period, participants in the prospective study had the option of providing additional blood draws and questionnaires. Before DNA extraction, blood samples from the prospective study were shipped at room temperature or frozen.

The sample taken for sequencing was PBMCs or T cells enriched from blood (not recorded which). The clonotype was recovered from a woman aged 55-69 years who had recovered from COVID-19. The chain was built from TRBV29-1 and TRBJ2-3, with 7 middle bases fitting TRBD1. DNA sequence: TGCAGCGCCAAACAGGGGACAGATACGCAGTATTTT. Its protein is CSAKQGTDTQYF.